This T cell receptor beta chain was captured by sequencing in a study of blood T cell repertoires in COVID-19. Background on the study: The United States, Italy and Spain provided the acute and convalescent COVID-19 samples. T cells, B-cell-depleted T cells, or PBMCs supplied cDNA or gDNA.

Germline V gene sequence: CDR1 SGHRS, CDR2 YFSETQ. V lost 0 bases, J lost 2 bases, and 4 bases stayed unmatched. This CDR3 contains 15 residues. Method: immunoSEQ multiplex PCR; TCRdb's copy keeps in-frame clones and lacks some. This sample has about 120,000 clones; approximately 87% occur once, and the top ten carry under 5%. This clone has more than one count but fewer than ten. Sequencing input: peripheral blood. The chain links TRBV5-1 to TRBJ2-7, with 8 bases aligning to TRBD1. The source of this sequence is a man between 60 and 75 years old with acute or convalescent COVID-19. The CDR3 region has the DNA TGCGCCAGCAGCTTGGAAGGGACAGGCCCCTACGAGCAGTACTTC. This encodes CASSLEGTGPYEQYF.